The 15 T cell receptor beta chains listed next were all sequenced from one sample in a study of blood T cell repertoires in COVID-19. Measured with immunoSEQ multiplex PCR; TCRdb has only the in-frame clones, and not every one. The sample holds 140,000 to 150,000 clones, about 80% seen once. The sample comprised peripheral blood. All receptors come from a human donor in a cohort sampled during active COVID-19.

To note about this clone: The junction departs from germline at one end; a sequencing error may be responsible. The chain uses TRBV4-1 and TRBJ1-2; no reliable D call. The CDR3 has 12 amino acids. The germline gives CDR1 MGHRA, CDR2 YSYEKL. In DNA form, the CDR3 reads TGCGCCAGCAGCCAAGGGACTTCTAATCATGCCTTC. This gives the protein CASSQGTSNHAF.

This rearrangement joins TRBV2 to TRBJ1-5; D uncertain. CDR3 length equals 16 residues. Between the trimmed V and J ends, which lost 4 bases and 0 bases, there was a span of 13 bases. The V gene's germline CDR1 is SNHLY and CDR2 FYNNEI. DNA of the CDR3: TGTGCCAGCAGTGTGTTTTACCGAGATAGCAATCAGCCCCAGCATTTT. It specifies CASSVFYRDSNQPQHF.

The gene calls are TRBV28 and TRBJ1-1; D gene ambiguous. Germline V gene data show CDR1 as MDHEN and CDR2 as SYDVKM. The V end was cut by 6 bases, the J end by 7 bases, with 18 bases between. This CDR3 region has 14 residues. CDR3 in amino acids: CASSPRKYNYEAFF. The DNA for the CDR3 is TGTGCCAGCAGCCCCCGGAAGTATAACTATGAAGCTTTCTTT.

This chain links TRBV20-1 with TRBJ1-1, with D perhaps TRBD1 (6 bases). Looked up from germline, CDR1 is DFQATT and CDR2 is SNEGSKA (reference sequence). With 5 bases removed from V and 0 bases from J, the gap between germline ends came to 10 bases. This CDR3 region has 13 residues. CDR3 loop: CSAGGGMNTEAFF. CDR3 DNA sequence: TGCAGTGCTGGTGGGGGCATGAACACTGAAGCTTTCTTT.

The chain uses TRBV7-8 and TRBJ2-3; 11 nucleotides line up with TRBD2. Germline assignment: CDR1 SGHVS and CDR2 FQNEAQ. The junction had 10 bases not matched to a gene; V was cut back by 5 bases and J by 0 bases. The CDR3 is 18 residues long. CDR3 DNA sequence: TGTGCCAGCAGCCTAAACTCCAGACTAGCGGGGAGCACAGATACGCAGTATTTT. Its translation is CASSLNSRLAGSTDTQYF.

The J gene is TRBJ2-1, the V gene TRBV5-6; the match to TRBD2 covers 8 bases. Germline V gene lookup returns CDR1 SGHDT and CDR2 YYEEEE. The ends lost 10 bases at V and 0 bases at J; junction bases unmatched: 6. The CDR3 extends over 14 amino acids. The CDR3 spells CAGETSGSYNEQFF. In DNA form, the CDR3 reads TGTGCCGGAGAAACTAGCGGCTCCTACAATGAGCAGTTCTTC. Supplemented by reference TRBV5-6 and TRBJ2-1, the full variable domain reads DAGVTQSPTHLIKTRGQQVTLRCSPKSGHDTVSWYQQALGQGPQFIFQYYEEEERQRGNFPDRFSGHQFPNYSSELNVNALLLGDSALYLCAGETSGSYNEQFFGPGTRLTVL.

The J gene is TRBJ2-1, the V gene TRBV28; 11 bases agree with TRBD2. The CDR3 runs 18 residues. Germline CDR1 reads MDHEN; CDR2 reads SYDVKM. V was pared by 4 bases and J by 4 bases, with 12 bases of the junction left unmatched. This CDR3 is CASSSSSASGGPYNEQFF. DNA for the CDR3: TGTGCCAGCAGTTCTTCCAGTGCTAGCGGGGGGCCTTACAATGAGCAGTTCTTC.

DNA for the CDR3: TGTGCCAGCAGCCAAGATAGAAAGACCCAGTACTTC. Its translation is CASSQDRKTQYF. The chain couples TRBV3-1 (or the pseudogene TRBV3-2) to TRBJ2-5; the D is unclear. The germline V gene encodes CDR1 LGHDT and CDR2 YNNKEL (reference sequence). V was pared by 0 bases and J by 6 bases, with 5 bases between. The CDR3 has 12 amino acids.

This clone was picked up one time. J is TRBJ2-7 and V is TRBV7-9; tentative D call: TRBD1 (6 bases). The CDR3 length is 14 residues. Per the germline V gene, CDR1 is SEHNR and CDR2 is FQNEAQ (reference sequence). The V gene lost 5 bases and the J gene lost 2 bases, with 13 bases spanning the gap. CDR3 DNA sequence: TGTGCCAGCAGCCCTCAGGACAGAGCCTACGAGCAGTACTTC. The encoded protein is CASSPQDRAYEQYF.

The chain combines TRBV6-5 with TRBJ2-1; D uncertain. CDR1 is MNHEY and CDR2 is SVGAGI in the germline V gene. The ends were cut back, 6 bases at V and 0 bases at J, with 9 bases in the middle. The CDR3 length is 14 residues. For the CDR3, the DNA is TGTGCCAGCAGAGTTAGGAGCTCCTACAATGAGCAGTTCTTC. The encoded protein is CASRVRSSYNEQFF.

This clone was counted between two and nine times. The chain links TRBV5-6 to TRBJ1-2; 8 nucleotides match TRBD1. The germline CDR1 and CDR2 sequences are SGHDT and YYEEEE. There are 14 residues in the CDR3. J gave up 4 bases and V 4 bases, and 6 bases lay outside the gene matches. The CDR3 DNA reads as TGTGCCAGCAGCCCTTGGGACAGGCCCTATGGCTACACCTTC. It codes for CASSPWDRPYGYTF.

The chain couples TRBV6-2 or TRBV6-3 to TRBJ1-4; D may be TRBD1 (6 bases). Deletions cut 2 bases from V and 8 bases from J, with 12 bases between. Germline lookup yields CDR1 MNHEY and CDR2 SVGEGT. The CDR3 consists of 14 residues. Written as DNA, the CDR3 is TGTGCCAGCAGTTACCGGCAGGGGAGCGAAAAACTGTTTTTT. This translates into CASSYRQGSEKLFF.

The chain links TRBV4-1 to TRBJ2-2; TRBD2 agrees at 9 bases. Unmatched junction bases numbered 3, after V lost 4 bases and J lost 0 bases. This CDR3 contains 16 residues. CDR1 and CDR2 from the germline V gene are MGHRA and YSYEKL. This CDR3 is CASSRERGANTGELFF. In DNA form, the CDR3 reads TGCGCCAGCAGCCGGGAGCGGGGGGCGAACACCGGGGAGCTGTTTTTT.

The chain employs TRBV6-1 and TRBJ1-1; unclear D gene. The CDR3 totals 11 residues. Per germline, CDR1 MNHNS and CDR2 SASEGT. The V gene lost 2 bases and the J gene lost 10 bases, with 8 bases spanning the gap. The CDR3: CASSESGRAFF. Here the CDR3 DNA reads TGTGCCAGCAGTGAATCGGGGAGAGCTTTCTTT.

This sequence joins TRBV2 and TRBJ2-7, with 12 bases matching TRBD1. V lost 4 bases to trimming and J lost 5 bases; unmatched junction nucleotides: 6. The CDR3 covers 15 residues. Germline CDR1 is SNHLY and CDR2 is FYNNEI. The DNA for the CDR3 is TGTGCCAGCAGTGGCCGGGACAGGGGGCTTCACGAGCAGTACTTC. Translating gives CASSGRDRGLHEQYF.